The following is a T cell receptor beta chain sequence with its context. Template material for amplifying TCR beta CDR3 regions consisted of RNA transcripts. HTBI primers were employed in a first-round RT-PCR of the TCR CDR3. TCRdb passed the multiplex PCR reads through MiXCR, listing each CDR3 protein once. The sample shows over 700,000 distinct CDR3 sequences, 30% to 40% of them seen only once. Trimming removed 3 bases from V and 0 bases from J, with 6 bases in between. This CDR3 contains 13 residues. Per germline, CDR1 SNHLY and CDR2 FYNNEI. This specimen comes from a study of T cells in Graves' hyperthyroidism and ophthalmopathy.

Sequencing input: blood. The rearrangement uses TRBV2 and TRBJ2-7; D not resolved. The source is a middle-aged woman with Graves' hyperthyroidism. CDR3 sequence reads: CASSDILSYEQYF. CDR3 nucleotides: TGTGCCAGCAGTGACATACTCTCCTACGAGCAGTACTTC. The complete variable domain, with remaining parts taken from reference TRBV2 and TRBJ2-7, reads EPEVTQTPSHQVTQMGQEVILRCVPISNHLYFYWYRQILGQKVEFLVSFYNNEISEKSEIFDDQFSVERPDGSNFTLKIRSTKLEDSAMYFCASSDILSYEQYFGPGTRLTVT.